This T cell receptor (beta chain) is drawn from a study of cytomegalovirus exposure and HLA in healthy donors. Germline CDR1 reads ENHRY; CDR2 reads SYGVKD. Germline trimming cut 2 bases from V and 2 bases from J; bases unmatched to any gene: 8. This CDR3 spans 16 amino acids. The PCR made use of 60 Vbeta and 13 Jbeta primers. Method: immunoSEQ multiplex PCR; TCRdb's copy keeps in-frame clones and lacks some. The table shows some 150,000 clones, with 60% to 80% occurring only once. Remarks on this clone: Its target is unknown.

Participants comprised healthy donors of bone marrow. Regarding the study as a whole: A missense variant in DCLRE1C was later tied to TCR beta V- and J-gene trimming. Sequencing had likely introduced a cluster of highly shared sequence variants as an artifact.

The TCR comes from a woman in her 30s in good health and CMV-seronegative. Sequenced: PBMCs. The chain links TRBV10-3 to TRBJ2-5, with TRBD2 matching 7 bases. CDR3 nucleotides: TGTGCCATCAGTGAGAGGACTAGTCACGCTCAAGAGACCCAGTACTTC. Its translation is CAISERTSHAQETQYF.